Included here is one T cell receptor (beta chain) sequence, with context. Its antigen target is currently unknown. No base qualities exist here, and no much larger clone lies one base off it. This sample is part of a study of control samples from healthy donors and cancer patients (dated by TCRdb to 2018 to 2020). The library was produced with the immunoSEQ multiplex PCR assay. TCRdb stores this immuneACCESS table with in-frame sequences only. Part of the clones is absent; in the studies checked, under half of the shortfall reflects unresolved V genes, and no reason is known for the rest. The table for this sample lists roughly 150,000 clones; approximately 93% of them were counted only once. In total, the top ten clones hold 5.8% of the sample. From cysteine to phenylalanine, the CDR3 is 12 amino acids long. This entry keeps only the CDR3 DNA: 36 bases, framed from base 1. CDR1 and CDR2 (LGHDT, YNNKEL) derive from the germline V gene (reference sequence). V drops 10 bases and J drops 0 bases, leaving 8 bases in between.

The sequenced material came from blood. The receptor's source is a man aged 18 to 29 in good health. The sequence links TRBV3-1 (or the pseudogene TRBV3-2) to TRBJ2-3, with the D call perhaps TRBD1 or TRBD2, each one matching 5 bases. The CDR3 corresponds to CAIGTSTDTQYF. The DNA sequence reads TGTGCCATAGGGACCAGCACAGATACGCAGTATTTT.